The next 5 T cell receptor beta chains were all read from a single sample in a study of neoadjuvant anti-PD-1 for oral cavity cancer. As for time point: after neoadjuvant nivolumab, at surgical resection. TCRdb's table, derived via immunoSEQ multiplex PCR, lists solely in-frame clones and lacks some. Here the sample spans 10,000 or so clones, approximately 59% being singletons. The sample consisted of PBMCs, taken after nivolumab (anti-PD-1) treatment. The source of these receptors is a person between 40 and 85 years old with oral cavity squamous cell carcinoma.

The chain is built from TRBV25-1 and TRBJ2-7; 7 nucleotides agree with TRBD2. V was pared by 5 bases and J by 2 bases, with 9 bases of the junction left unmatched. The CDR3 is 15 residues long. In germline, CDR1 is MGHDK, CDR2 SYGVNS. The CDR3 DNA reads TGTGCCAGCAGTAGGAAGGCGGGAGTGGCCTACGAGCAGTACTTC. It specifies CASSRKAGVAYEQYF.

The chain combines TRBV9 with TRBJ2-2; 14 nucleotides line up with TRBD2. The CDR3 has 20 amino acids. Trimming took 0 bases from V and 4 from J; bases not matched to a gene: 11. Germline loops: CDR1 SGDLS, CDR2 YYNGEE. The CDR3 coding sequence is TGTGCCAGCAGCGTAGTTCGACTAGCGGGAGGGCCGGGGTCCACCGGGGAGCTGTTTTTT. Its protein product is CASSVVRLAGGPGSTGELFF.

The DNA of the CDR3 is TGTGCCAGCAGAATCGGGGGAGAAGGGGCCAACGTCCTGACTTTC. Encoded protein: CASRIGGEGANVLTF. The V gene is TRBV28, the J gene TRBJ2-6, with D possibly being TRBD2 (6 bases). Germline CDR1 is MDHEN and CDR2 is SYDVKM. Trimming took off 6 bases at V and 4 bases at J, with 13 bases between the two ends. This CDR3 is built from 15 residues.

In this sample, this clone turned up a few times. The chain employs TRBV7-9 and TRBJ2-7; unclear D gene. V was cut by 5 bases and J by 2 bases, with 7 bases left in between. The germline V gene encodes CDR1 SEHNR and CDR2 FQNEAQ (reference sequence). The CDR3 loop spans 12 amino acids. CDR3 bases: TGTGCCAGCAGCCCCCCTCCCTACGAGCAGTACTTC. Its translation is CASSPPPYEQYF.

The chain employs TRBV6-5 and TRBJ1-1; no clear D. The ends were cut back, 3 bases at V and 3 bases at J, with 14 bases in the middle. This CDR3 contains 15 residues. The germline gives CDR1 MNHEY, CDR2 SVGAGI. The CDR3 loop reads CASSYSKGGDTEAFF. The CDR3 bases are TGTGCCAGCAGTTATTCGAAGGGCGGGGACACTGAAGCTTTCTTT.